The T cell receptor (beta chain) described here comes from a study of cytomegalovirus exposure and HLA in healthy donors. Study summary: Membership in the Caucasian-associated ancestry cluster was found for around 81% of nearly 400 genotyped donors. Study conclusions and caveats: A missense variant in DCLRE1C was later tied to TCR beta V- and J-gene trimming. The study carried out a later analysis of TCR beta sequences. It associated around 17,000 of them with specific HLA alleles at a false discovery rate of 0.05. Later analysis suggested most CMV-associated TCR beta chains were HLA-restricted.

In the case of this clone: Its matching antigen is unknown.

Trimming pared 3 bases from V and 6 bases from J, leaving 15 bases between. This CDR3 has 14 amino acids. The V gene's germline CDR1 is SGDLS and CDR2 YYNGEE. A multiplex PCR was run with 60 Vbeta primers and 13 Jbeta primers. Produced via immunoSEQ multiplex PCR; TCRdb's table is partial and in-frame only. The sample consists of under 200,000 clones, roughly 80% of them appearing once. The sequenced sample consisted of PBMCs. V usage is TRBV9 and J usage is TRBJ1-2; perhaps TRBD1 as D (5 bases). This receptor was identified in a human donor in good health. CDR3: CASSARGEGHGYTF. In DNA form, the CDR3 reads TGTGCCAGCAGCGCTCGGGGGGAGGGGCATGGCTACACCTTC. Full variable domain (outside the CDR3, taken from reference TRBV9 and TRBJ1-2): DSGVTQTPKHLITATGQRVTLRCSPRSGDLSVYWYQQSLDQGLQFLIQYYNGEERAKGNILERFSAQQFPDLHSELNLSSLELGDSALYFCASSARGEGHGYTFGSGTRLTVV.